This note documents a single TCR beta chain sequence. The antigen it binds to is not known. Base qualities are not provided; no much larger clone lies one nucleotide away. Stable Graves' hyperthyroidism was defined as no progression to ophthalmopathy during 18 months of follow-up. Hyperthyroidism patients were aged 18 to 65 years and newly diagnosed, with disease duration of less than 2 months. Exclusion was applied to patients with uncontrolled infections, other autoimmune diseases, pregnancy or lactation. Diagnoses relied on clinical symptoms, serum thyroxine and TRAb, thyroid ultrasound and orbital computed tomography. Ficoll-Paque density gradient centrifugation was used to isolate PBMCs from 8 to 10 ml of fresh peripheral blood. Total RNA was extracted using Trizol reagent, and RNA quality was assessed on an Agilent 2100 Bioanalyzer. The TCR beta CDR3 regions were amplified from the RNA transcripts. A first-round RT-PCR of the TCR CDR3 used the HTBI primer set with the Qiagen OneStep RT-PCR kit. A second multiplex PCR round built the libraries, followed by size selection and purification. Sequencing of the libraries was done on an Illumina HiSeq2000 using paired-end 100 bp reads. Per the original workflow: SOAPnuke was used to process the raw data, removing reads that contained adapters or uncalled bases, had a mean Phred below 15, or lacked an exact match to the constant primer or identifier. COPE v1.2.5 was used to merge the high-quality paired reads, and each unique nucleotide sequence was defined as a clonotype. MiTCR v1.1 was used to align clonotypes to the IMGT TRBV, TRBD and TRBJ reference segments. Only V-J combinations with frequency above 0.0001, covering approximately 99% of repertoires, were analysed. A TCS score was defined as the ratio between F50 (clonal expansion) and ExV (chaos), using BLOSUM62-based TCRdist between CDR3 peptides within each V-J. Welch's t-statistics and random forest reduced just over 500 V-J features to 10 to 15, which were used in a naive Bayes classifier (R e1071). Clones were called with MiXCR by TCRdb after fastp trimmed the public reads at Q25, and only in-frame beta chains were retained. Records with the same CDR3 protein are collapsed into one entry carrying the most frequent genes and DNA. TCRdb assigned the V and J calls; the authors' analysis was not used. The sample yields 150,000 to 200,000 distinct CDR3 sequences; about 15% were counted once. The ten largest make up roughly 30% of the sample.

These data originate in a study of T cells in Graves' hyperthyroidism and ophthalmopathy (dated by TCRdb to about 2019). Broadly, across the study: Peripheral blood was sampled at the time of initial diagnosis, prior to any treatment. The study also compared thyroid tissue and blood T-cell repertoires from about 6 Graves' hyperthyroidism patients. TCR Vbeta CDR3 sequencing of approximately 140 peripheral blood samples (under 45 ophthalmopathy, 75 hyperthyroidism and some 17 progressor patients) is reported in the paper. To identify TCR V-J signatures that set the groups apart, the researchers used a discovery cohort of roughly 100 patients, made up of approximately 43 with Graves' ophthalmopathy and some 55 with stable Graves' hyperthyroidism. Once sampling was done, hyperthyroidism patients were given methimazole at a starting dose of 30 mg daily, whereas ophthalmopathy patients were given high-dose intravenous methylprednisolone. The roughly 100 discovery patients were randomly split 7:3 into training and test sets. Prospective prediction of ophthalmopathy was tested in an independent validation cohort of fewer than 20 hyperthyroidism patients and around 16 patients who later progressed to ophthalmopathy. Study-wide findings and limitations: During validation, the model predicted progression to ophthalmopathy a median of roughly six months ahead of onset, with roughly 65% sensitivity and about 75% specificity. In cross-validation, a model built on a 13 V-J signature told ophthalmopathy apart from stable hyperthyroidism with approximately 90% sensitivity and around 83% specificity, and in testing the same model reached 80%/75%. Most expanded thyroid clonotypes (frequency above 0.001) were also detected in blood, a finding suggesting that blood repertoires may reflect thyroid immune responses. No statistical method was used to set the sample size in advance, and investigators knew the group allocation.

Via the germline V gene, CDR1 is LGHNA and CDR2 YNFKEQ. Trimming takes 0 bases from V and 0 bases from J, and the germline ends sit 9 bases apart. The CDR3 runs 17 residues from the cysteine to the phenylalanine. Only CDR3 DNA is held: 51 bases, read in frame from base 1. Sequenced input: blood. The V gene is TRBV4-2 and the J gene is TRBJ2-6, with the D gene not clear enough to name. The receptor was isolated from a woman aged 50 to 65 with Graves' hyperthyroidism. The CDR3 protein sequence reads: CASSQDGSNSGANVLTF. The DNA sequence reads TGTGCCAGCAGCCAAGATGGCAGCAACTCTGGGGCCAACGTCCTGACTTTC.